This T cell receptor beta chain was recovered during a study of cytomegalovirus exposure and HLA in healthy donors. The wider study: An early release of data contained approximately 80 million unique TCRs, which came from HLA-typed donors.

The germline V gene has CDR1 KGHSH and CDR2 LQKENI. V lost 4 bases and J 2 bases, leaving 15 bases between the germline ends. The CDR3 consists of 15 residues. To note about this clone: Its specificity is unknown.

PCR employed 60 Vbeta and 13 Jbeta primers. Method: immunoSEQ multiplex PCR; TCRdb's copy keeps in-frame clones and lacks some. The data contain some 150,000 clones, 62% of them singletons. Findings of the study overall: The study designated 150 or so TCR beta chains cytomegalovirus-associated. With later analysis, a missense DCLRE1C variant became linked to TCR beta V- and J-gene trimming.

The rearrangement links TRBV18 to TRBJ2-7, with D possibly matching TRBD2 (6 bases). The source is a man aged 35 to 55 in good health and CMV-seronegative. The sequenced sample consisted of PBMCs. The CDR3 sequence is CASSHGQEGPYEQYF. CDR3 DNA: TGTGCCAGCTCACACGGCCAGGAGGGGCCCTACGAGCAGTACTTC.